This T cell receptor (beta chain) was observed in a study of memory CD4+ T cells and cytomegalovirus serostatus. Study-level information: Of the healthy Belgian adults, 9 or 10 were CMV seropositive and 20 to 30 seronegative. Study observations and caveats: Each of 67 CMV-associated TCRbeta sequences occurred in one to five individuals.

In regard to this clone: Its matching antigen is unknown.

The sort gate was single viable CD3+CD4+CD8-CD45RO+ cells for memory CD4+ T cells. After thawing, CD4+ T cells were positively selected. V was clipped by 7 bases and J by 2 bases; unmatched bases: 6. CDR3 length: 15 amino acids. Germline loops: CDR1 MNHNY, CDR2 SVGAGI (reference sequence). Using immunoSEQ multiplex PCR, the repertoire was profiled, and TCRdb retains in-frame clones only, with some absent. The sample consists of some 57,000 clones, roughly 80% of them appearing once. V usage is TRBV6-6 and J usage is TRBJ2-5; the match to TRBD2 covers 11 bases. Sequences were obtained from memory CD4+ T cells from blood. The sequence derives from an adult in good health and CMV-seronegative. The CDR3 reads CASMFVAGGQETQYF. The CDR3 nucleotides are TGTGCCAGCATGTTCGTAGCGGGGGGGCAAGAGACCCAGTACTTC.